A single sample gave rise to the 23 T cell receptor beta chains below, sequenced in a study of cytomegalovirus exposure and HLA in healthy donors. PCR was performed using 60 Vbeta and 13 Jbeta primers. The assay was immunoSEQ multiplex PCR, and TCRdb's table has in-frame clones only and misses some. The sample lists 150,000 to 200,000 clones, less than 85% occurring once. Sequenced material: PBMCs. All receptors come from a boy younger than 18 in good health and CMV-seronegative.

This chain uses TRBV15 with TRBJ2-1, with D possibly matching TRBD2 (6 bases). With 3 bases removed from V and 7 bases from J, the gap between germline ends came to 10 bases. The CDR3 length is 13 residues. Germline V CDR1 and CDR2: LNHNV, YYDKDF (reference sequence). CDR3 nucleotide sequence: TGTGCCACCAGCAGCGGGAGAAGTAATGAGCAGTTCTTC. The encoded protein is CATSSGRSNEQFF.

This chain uses TRBV16 with TRBJ1-5; D is possibly TRBD1 (5 bases). The CDR3 contains 13 residues. Between the trimmed V and J ends, which lost 2 bases and 7 bases, there was a span of 9 bases. Per the germline V gene, CDR1 is KGHSY and CDR2 is FQNENV. In DNA form, the CDR3 reads TGTGCCAGCAGCCAAGGCAGGGTCCAGCCCCAGCATTTT. Protein product: CASSQGRVQPQHF.

The DNA for the CDR3 is TGTGCCATCAGTGGCGGCCGAGACACCGGGGAGCTGTTTTTT. This sequence encodes CAISGGRDTGELFF. The chain uses TRBV10-3 and TRBJ2-2, with D uncertain. The CDR3 totals 14 residues. Trimming removed 4 bases from V and 3 bases from J, with 9 bases in between. CDR1 and CDR2 (germline): ENHRY, SYGVKD.

This clone is a singleton in its sample. The chain is built from TRBV27 and TRBJ1-4; D remains ambiguous. Between the trimmed V and J ends, which lost 3 bases and 5 bases, there was a span of 10 bases. Germline V gene lookup returns CDR1 MNHEY and CDR2 SMNVEV (reference sequence). The CDR3 is 14 residues long. The CDR3 loop reads CASSLGPINEKLFF. For the CDR3, the DNA is TGTGCCAGCAGTTTGGGCCCTATCAATGAAAAACTGTTTTTT. The variable domain in full, with the rest retrieved from reference TRBV27 and TRBJ1-4, is EAQVTQNPRYLITVTGKKLTVTCSQNMNHEYMSWYRQDPGLGLRQIYYSMNVEVTDKGDVPEGYKVSRKEKRNFPLILESPSPNQTSLYFCASSLGPINEKLFFGSGTQLSVL.

This clone came up a few times. One end of the junction fails to match germline, which may point to a read error. The sample contains more than one DNA sequence encoding this CDR3. The J gene is TRBJ1-2, the V gene TRBV28, with 8 bases matching TRBD1. Germline values: CDR1 MDHEN, CDR2 SYDVKM. This CDR3 spans 15 amino acids. This chain's CDR3 is CASSPADRGTYGYTF. DNA of the CDR3: TGTGCTAGCAGTCCAGCAGACAGGGGAACCTATGGCTACACCTTC.

This sequence joins TRBV9 and TRBJ1-4; 8 bases agree with TRBD1. This CDR3 is 13 amino acids long. CDR1 is SGDLS, CDR2 YYNGEE, per germline. V lost 3 bases to trimming and J lost 8 bases; unmatched junction nucleotides: 3. The CDR3 sequence is CASSGTGSEKLFF. As DNA, the CDR3 is TGTGCCAGCAGCGGGACAGGGTCGGAAAAACTGTTTTTT.

This clone has just one count. The chain has TRBV19 and TRBJ1-1, with 8 bases that match TRBD1. This CDR3 is 15 amino acids long. The junction had 6 bases not matched to a gene; V was cut back by 3 bases and J by 3 bases. Germline V lookup: CDR1 LNHDA, CDR2 SQIVND (reference sequence). DNA of the CDR3: TGTGCCAGTAGTATCCCTCAGGGGGCGGACACTGAAGCTTTCTTT. It yields the protein CASSIPQGADTEAFF.

The chain carries TRBV12-5 and TRBJ1-5; a possible D gene is TRBD1 (6 bases). Trimming pared 6 bases from V and 2 bases from J, leaving 14 bases between. The CDR3 runs to 15 residues. Germline CDR1 reads LGHNT; CDR2 reads FRNRAP. CDR3 protein: CASGPGQNGNQPQHF. In nucleotides, the CDR3 is TGTGCTAGTGGGCCAGGACAGAACGGCAATCAGCCCCAGCATTTT.

The CDR3 DNA reads TGCGCCAGCAGCCAAGGTCTAGGTAGCTATGGCTACACCTTC. This translates into CASSQGLGSYGYTF. This sequence joins TRBV4-1 and TRBJ1-2; no clear D. V shed 1 base and J shed 4 bases, with 10 bases lying between them. The CDR3 has 14 residues. The germline V gene encodes CDR1 MGHRA and CDR2 YSYEKL.

The gene calls are TRBV10-3 and TRBJ2-5; a weak D match, TRBD1 (6 bases). Trimming took 5 bases from V and 3 from J, leaving 13 bases between them. The length of the CDR3 is 14 residues. CDR1 ENHRY and CDR2 SYGVKD come from the germline V gene. The CDR3 DNA reads as TGTGCCATCAGTCCCCGGGACACAAAAGAGACCCAGTACTTC. Translating it yields CAISPRDTKETQYF.

The CDR3 coding sequence is TGTGCCAGTCGCACGACCTCAGTGGAGGGCTACACCTTC. Amino acids: CASRTTSVEGYTF. The chain joins TRBV6-5 to TRBJ1-2, with D uncertain. CDR1 and CDR2 from the germline V gene are MNHEY and SVGAGI. V lost 9 bases and J lost 8, with 19 bases in between. The CDR3 extends over 13 amino acids.

V gene TRBV14 combines with J gene TRBJ2-6; 11 bases match TRBD1. The V gene end was trimmed by 3 bases and the J gene end by 3 bases; junction bases not matched to a gene: 7. The CDR3 length is 18 residues. Per germline, CDR1 SGHDN and CDR2 FVKESK. The chain's CDR3 is CASSHLRTGGGGANVLTF. The DNA for the CDR3 is TGTGCCAGCAGCCACTTACGGACAGGGGGCGGTGGGGCCAACGTCCTGACTTTC.

The chain employs TRBV11-1 and TRBJ1-2, with D maybe TRBD1 (5 bases). Germline V gene data show CDR1 as SGHAT and CDR2 as FQDESV (reference sequence). The CDR3 covers 12 residues. Trimming removed 0 bases from V and 6 bases from J, with 5 bases in between. In DNA form, the CDR3 reads TGTGCCAGCAGCTTAGCGGGGCATGGCTACACCTTC. This encodes CASSLAGHGYTF.

The chain recombines TRBV12-5 with TRBJ2-1, with 7 positions matching TRBD2. Per the germline V gene, CDR1 is LGHNT and CDR2 is FRNRAP. V dropped 5 bases and J dropped 1; count of bases not matched to a gene: 8. The CDR3 loop spans 16 amino acids. The DNA of the CDR3 is TGTGCTAGTGGTCCCCCCCCAGCGGGATCCTACAATGAGCAGTTCTTC. Translating gives CASGPPPAGSYNEQFF.

The V call is TRBV10-3, the J call TRBJ1-6, with 9 bases fitting TRBD1. Trimming cost V 4 bases and J 7 bases; bases outside gene matches: 17. The germline V gene encodes CDR1 ENHRY and CDR2 SYGVKD. This CDR3 spans 19 amino acids. CDR3 protein: CAISAFQSGQGLKNSPLHF. The CDR3 nucleotides are TGTGCCATCAGTGCCTTCCAGTCGGGACAGGGCTTGAAGAATTCACCCCTCCACTTT.

V gene TRBV30 combines with J gene TRBJ1-1; possibly TRBD1 for D (6 bases). The V end lost 5 bases, the J end lost 4 bases, and 14 bases lay between the germline ends. This CDR3 comprises 13 residues. In germline, CDR1 is GTSNPN, CDR2 SVGIG (reference sequence). The DNA of the CDR3 is TGTGCCTGGGAGAGGGGGAGGGGCACTGAAGCTTTCTTT. Its protein is CAWERGRGTEAFF.

The rearrangement uses TRBV7-3 and TRBJ2-1, with TRBD2 matching 10 bases. V lost 5 bases and J lost 8; bases outside the gene matches: 3. Germline V lookup: CDR1 SGHTA, CDR2 FQGTGA. The CDR3 extends over 13 amino acids. This CDR3 is CASSLGLADEQFF. As DNA, the CDR3 is TGTGCCAGCAGCCTTGGACTAGCGGATGAGCAGTTCTTC.

The chain couples TRBV6-5 to TRBJ2-7; D not certain. Germline CDR1 and CDR2: MNHEY and SVGAGI. Trimming removed 8 bases from V and 0 bases from J, with 8 bases in between. The CDR3 totals 12 residues. The CDR3 sequence: CASRGNSYEQYF. CDR3 nucleotide sequence: TGTGCCAGCCGTGGCAACTCCTACGAGCAGTACTTC.

This rearrangement joins TRBV4-2 to TRBJ2-3; D is uncertain. Trimming cost V 8 bases and J 4 bases, with 10 bases left between them. Germline values: CDR1 LGHNA, CDR2 YNFKEQ. The CDR3 length is 12 residues. CDR3 coding DNA: TGTGCCAGCGAACAGACCTCAGATACGCAGTATTTT. Translated: CASEQTSDTQYF.

This chain joins TRBV16 and TRBJ1-5; D is undetermined. The CDR3 extends over 16 amino acids. Between the trimmed V and J ends, which lost 3 bases and 0 bases, there was a span of 12 bases. Germline-derived CDR1 and CDR2 are KGHSY and FQNENV. The CDR3 coding sequence is TGTGCCAGCAGCCACCTGTCGGGGAATAGCAATCAGCCCCAGCATTTT. This codes for CASSHLSGNSNQPQHF. The full variable domain, rest sourced from reference TRBV16 and TRBJ1-5, is GEEVAQTPKHLVRGEGQKAKLYCAPIKGHSYVFWYQQVLKNEFKFLISFQNENVFDETGMPKERFSAKCLPNSPCSLEIQATKLEDSAVYFCASSHLSGNSNQPQHFGDGTRLSIL.

This rearrangement joins TRBV29-1 to TRBJ2-7; 7 nucleotides line up with TRBD1. CDR1 is SQVTM and CDR2 is ANQGSEA in the germline V gene. V was clipped by 6 bases and J by 2 bases; unmatched bases: 4. The CDR3 totals 12 residues. Here the CDR3 reads CSVQQGTYEQYF. The CDR3 region has the DNA TGCAGCGTGCAACAGGGGACCTACGAGCAGTACTTC.

This clone has a handful of counts. The chain recombines TRBV11-2 with TRBJ2-7; the match to TRBD1 covers 9 bases. J lost 6 bases, V lost 2 bases, and 11 bases had no gene match. The CDR3 loop spans 16 amino acids. In germline, CDR1 is SGHAT, CDR2 FQNNGV. In DNA, the CDR3 is TGTGCCAGCAGCTTATTCCGGGACAGGGCTGTAGGCGAGCAGTACTTC. This gives the protein CASSLFRDRAVGEQYF. Using reference TRBV11-2 and TRBJ2-7 for the parts outside the CDR3, the full variable domain is EAGVAQSPRYKIIEKRQSVAFWCNPISGHATLYWYQQILGQGPKLLIQFQNNGVVDDSQLPKDRFSAERLKGVDSTLKIQPAKLEDSAVYLCASSLFRDRAVGEQYFGPGTRLTVT.

The count of this clone is one. V and J are TRBV6-1 and TRBJ1-5; D not certain. There are 16 residues in the CDR3. The germline V and J ends were trimmed by 4 bases and 0 bases, with 13 bases remaining between them. Germline lookup yields CDR1 MNHNS and CDR2 SASEGT. The CDR3 reads CASSVTLYLSNQPQHF. The CDR3 DNA is TGTGCCAGCAGTGTGACACTTTACCTTAGCAATCAGCCCCAGCATTTT.